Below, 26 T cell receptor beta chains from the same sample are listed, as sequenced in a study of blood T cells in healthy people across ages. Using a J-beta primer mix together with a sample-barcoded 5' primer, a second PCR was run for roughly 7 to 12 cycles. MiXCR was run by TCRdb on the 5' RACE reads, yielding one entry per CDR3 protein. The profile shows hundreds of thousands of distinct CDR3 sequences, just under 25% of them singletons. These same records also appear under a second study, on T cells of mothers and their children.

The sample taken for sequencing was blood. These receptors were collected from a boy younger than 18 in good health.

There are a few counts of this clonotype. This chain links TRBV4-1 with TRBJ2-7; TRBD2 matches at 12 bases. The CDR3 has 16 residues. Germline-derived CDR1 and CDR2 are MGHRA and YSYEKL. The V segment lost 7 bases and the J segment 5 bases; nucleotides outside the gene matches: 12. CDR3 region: CASTKTGLAGGDEQYF. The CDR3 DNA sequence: TGCGCCAGCACCAAAACGGGACTAGCGGGTGGGGACGAGCAGTACTTC.

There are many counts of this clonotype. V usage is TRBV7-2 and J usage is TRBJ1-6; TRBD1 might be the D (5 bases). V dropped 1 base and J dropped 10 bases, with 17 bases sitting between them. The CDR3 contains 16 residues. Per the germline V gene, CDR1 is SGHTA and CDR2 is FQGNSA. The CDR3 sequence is CASSLERGGAGSPLHF. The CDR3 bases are TGTGCCAGCAGCTTAGAGAGGGGCGGAGCAGGGTCACCCCTCCACTTT.

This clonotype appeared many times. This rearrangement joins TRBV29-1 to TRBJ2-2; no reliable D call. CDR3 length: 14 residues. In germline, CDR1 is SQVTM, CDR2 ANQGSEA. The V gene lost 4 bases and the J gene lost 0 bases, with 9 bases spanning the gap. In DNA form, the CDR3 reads TGCAGCGTTGGGACGGCAACGAACACCGGGGAGCTGTTTTTT. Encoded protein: CSVGTATNTGELFF.

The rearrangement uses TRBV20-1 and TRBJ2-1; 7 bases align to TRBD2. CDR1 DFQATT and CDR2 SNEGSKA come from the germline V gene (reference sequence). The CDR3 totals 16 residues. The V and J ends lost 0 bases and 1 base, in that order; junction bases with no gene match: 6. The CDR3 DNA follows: TGCAGTGCTAGAGATCTGAGCGGGGTTTCCTACAATGAGCAGTTCTTC. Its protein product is CSARDLSGVSYNEQFF.

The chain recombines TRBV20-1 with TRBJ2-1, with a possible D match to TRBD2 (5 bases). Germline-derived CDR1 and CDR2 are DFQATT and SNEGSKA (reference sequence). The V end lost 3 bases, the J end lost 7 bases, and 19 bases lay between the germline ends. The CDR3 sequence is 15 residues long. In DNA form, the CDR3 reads TGCAGTGCTAGGGAGGACCAGACCAGAGGGAATGAGCAGTTCTTC. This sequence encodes CSAREDQTRGNEQFF.

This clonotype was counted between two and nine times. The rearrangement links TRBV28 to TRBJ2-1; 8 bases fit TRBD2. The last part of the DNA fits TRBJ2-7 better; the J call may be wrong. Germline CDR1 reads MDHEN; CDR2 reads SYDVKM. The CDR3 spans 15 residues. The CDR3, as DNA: TGTGCCAGCAGTCCCTTCTCGGTCGGGAGGGGCGAGCAGTACTTC. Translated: CASSPFSVGRGEQYF.

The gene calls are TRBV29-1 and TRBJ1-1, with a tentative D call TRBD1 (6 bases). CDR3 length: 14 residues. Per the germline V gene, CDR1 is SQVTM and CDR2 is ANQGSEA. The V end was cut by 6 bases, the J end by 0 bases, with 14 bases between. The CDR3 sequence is CSVSYDRLNTEAFF. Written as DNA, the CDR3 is TGCAGCGTGAGTTATGACAGGCTGAACACTGAAGCTTTCTTT.

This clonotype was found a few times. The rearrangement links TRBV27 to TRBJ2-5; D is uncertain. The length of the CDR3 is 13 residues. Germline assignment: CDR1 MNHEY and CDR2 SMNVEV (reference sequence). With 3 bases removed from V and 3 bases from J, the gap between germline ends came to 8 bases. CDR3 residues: CASSFGNEETQYF. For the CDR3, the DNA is TGTGCCAGCAGTTTCGGAAATGAAGAGACCCAGTACTTC.

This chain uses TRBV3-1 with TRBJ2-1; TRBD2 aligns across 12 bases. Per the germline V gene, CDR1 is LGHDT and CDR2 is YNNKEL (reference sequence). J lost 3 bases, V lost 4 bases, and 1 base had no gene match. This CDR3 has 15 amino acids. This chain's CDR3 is CASSRTSGNYNEQFF. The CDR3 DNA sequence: TGTGCCAGCAGCCGGACTAGCGGGAACTACAATGAGCAGTTCTTC.

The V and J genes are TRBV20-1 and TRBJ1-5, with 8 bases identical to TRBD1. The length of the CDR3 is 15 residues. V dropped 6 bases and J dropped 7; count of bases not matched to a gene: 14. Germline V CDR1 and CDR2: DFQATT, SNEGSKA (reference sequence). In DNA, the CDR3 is TGCAGTGCGTTAAAAGGAGGACAGGGAGCCCAGCCCCAGCATTTT. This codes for CSALKGGQGAQPQHF.

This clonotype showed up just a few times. The CDR3 region is CASSVSGGVQETQYF. CDR3 sequence (DNA): TGTGCCAGCAGCGTTAGCGGGGGGGTCCAAGAGACCCAGTACTTC. The chain has TRBV9 and TRBJ2-5, with 11 bases fitting TRBD2. There are 15 residues in the CDR3. J was trimmed by 1 base and V by 2 bases; bases with no gene match: 1. CDR1 is SGDLS and CDR2 is YYNGEE in the germline V gene.

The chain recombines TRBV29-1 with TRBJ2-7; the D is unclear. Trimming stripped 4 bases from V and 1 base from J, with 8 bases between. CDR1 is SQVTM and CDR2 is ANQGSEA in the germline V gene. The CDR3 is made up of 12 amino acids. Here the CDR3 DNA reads TGCAGCGTTGGGGGTGTTTCCTACGAGCAGTACTTC. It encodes CSVGGVSYEQYF.

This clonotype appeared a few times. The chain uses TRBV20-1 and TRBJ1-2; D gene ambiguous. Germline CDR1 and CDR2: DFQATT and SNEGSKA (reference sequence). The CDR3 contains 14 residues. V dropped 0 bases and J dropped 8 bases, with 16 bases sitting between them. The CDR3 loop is CSARDLRAPSGYTF. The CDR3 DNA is TGCAGTGCTAGAGATTTGAGGGCCCCCAGCGGCTACACCTTC.

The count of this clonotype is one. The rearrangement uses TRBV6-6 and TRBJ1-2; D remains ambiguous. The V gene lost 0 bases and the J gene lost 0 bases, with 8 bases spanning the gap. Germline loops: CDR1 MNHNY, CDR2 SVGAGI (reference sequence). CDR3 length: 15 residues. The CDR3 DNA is TGTGCCAGCAGTTACTCGGGAATAGCTAACTATGGCTACACCTTC. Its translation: CASSYSGIANYGYTF.

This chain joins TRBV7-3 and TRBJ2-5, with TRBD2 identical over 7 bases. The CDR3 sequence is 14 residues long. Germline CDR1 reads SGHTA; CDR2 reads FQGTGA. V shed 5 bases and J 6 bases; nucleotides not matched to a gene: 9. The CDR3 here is CASSPQAGSKTQYF. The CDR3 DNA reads TGTGCCAGCAGCCCTCAAGCGGGATCGAAGACCCAGTACTTC.

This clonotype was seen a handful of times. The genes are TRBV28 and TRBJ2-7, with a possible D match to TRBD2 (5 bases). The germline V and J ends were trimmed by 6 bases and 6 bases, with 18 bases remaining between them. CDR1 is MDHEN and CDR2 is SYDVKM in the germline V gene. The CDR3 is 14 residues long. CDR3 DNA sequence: TGTGCCAGCAGGCCTCTCCCAACTAGATCCGAGCAGTACTTC. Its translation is CASRPLPTRSEQYF.

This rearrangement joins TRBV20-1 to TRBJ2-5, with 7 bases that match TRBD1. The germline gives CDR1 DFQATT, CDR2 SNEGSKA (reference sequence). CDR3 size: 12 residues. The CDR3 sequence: CRARGQGETQYF. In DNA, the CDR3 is TGCAGGGCAAGGGGGCAGGGGGAGACCCAGTACTTC.

CDR3 bases: TGTGCCAGCAGCCCCGCTGGACAGGGGTTCGAGACCCAGTACTTC. This codes for CASSPAGQGFETQYF. The genes are TRBV7-9 and TRBJ2-5, with 9 bases lining up with TRBD1. Looked up from germline, CDR1 is SEHNR and CDR2 is FQNEAQ (reference sequence). The CDR3 extends over 15 amino acids. V lost 5 bases, J lost 5 bases, and 9 bases stayed unmatched. Full variable domain (remainder filled in from reference TRBV7-9 and TRBJ2-5): DTGVSQNPRHKITKRGQNVTFRCDPISEHNRLYWYRQTLGQGPEFLTYFQNEAQLEKSRLLSDRFSAERPKGSFSTLEIQRTEQGDSAMYLCASSPAGQGFETQYFGPGTRLLVL.

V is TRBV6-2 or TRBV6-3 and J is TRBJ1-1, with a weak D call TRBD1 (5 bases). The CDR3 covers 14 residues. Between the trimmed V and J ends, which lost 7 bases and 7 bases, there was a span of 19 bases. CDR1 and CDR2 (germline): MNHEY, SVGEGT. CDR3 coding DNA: TGTGCCAGCACTTTCCTGGGACCGTCCGATGAAGCTTTCTTT. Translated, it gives CASTFLGPSDEAFF.

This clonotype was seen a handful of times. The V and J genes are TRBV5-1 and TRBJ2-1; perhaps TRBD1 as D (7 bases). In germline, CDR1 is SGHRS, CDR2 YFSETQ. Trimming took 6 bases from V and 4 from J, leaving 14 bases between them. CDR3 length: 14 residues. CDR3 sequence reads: CASTGGGLYNEQFF. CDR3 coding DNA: TGCGCCAGCACAGGAGGGGGCCTTTACAATGAGCAGTTCTTC.

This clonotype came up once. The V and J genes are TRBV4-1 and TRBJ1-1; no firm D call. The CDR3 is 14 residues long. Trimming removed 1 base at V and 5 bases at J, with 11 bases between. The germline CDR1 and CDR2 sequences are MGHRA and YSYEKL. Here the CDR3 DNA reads TGCGCCAGCAGCCAAGGAAGGGAAAAGACTGAAGCTTTCTTT. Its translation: CASSQGREKTEAFF.

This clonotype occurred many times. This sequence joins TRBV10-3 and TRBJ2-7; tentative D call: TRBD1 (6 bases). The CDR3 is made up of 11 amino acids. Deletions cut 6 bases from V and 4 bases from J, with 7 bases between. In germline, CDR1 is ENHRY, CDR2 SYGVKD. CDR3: CAISQGYEQYF. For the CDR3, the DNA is TGTGCCATCAGCCAGGGGTACGAGCAGTACTTC.

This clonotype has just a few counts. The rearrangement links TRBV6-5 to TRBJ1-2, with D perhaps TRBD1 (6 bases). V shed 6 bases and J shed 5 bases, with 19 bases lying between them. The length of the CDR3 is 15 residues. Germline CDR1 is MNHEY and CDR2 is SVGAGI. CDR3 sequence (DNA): TGTGCCAGCAGGACCCACAGGGCCATTGGGTATGGCTACACCTTC. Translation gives CASRTHRAIGYGYTF.

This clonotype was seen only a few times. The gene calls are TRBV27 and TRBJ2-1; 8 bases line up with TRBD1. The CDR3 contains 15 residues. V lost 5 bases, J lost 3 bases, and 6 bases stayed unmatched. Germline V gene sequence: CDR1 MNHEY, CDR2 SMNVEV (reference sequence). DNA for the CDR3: TGTGCCAGCAGTCCCGGACAGGGACTCTACAATGAGCAGTTCTTC. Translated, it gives CASSPGQGLYNEQFF.

The CDR3 region has the DNA TGCGCCAGCAGCCCTGAGGGGCTGATGAACACTGAAGCTTTCTTT. Protein product: CASSPEGLMNTEAFF. The V gene is TRBV5-1, the J gene TRBJ1-1, with D possibly being TRBD1 (5 bases). The CDR3 totals 15 residues. The germline gives CDR1 SGHRS, CDR2 YFSETQ. V shed 4 bases and J shed 0 bases, with 13 bases lying between them.

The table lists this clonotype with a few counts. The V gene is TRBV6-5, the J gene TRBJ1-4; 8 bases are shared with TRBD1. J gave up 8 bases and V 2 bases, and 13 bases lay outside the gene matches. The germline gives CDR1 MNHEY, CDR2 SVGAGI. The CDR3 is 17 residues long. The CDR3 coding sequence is TGTGCCAGCAGTTACGCTTCCGGCAGGGGGCGAGGAGAAAAACTGTTTTTT. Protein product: CASSYASGRGRGEKLFF.